This passage covers 31 T cell receptor beta chains from one sample sequenced in a study of blood T cells in healthy people across ages. For the second PCR, which ran for about 6 to 11 cycles, a sample-barcoded 5' primer and a J-beta primer mix were used. A single record per CDR3 protein comes from TCRdb applying MiXCR to the 5' RACE reads. The table has some 920,000 distinct CDR3 sequences, around 54% seen once; the top ten hold 20% to 25%. The sample consisted of blood. Receptor source: a woman in her sixties or seventies in good health.

J is TRBJ1-2 and V is TRBV2; tentative D call: TRBD1 (6 bases). CDR1 and CDR2 from the germline V gene are SNHLY and FYNNEI. V lost 0 bases and J 5 bases, leaving 13 bases between the germline ends. This CDR3 has 15 amino acids. The DNA for the CDR3 is TGTGCCAGCAGTGAAGCGATGGACAGATTTTATGGCTACACCTTC. Residues: CASSEAMDRFYGYTF.

This clonotype has more than one count but fewer than ten. V is TRBV4-1 and J is TRBJ1-5; TRBD1 matches 9 bases. The CDR3 is made up of 17 amino acids. The junction had 8 bases not matched to a gene; V was cut back by 1 base and J by 4 bases. Germline assignment: CDR1 MGHRA and CDR2 YSYEKL. The CDR3 DNA follows: TGCGCCAGCAGCCAAGTCCCTACGACAGGGGGGAATCAGCCCCAGCATTTT. Encoded protein: CASSQVPTTGGNQPQHF.

A remark on this clonotype: The junction and the germline gene differ at one end; a read error may be behind it. This chain links TRBV2 with TRBJ1-5; TRBD1 is a possible D gene (5 bases). CDR3 size: 15 residues. Germline CDR1 reads SNHLY; CDR2 reads FYNNEI. The CDR3 coding sequence is TGTGCCAGCAGCGAAGGTCCAGGGTATAATCAGCCCCAGCATTTT. This sequence encodes CASSEGPGYNQPQHF.

This chain uses TRBV29-1 with TRBJ2-5; D might be TRBD1 (6 bases). The J call is in doubt because the DNA end fits TRBJ2-7 better. From germline, CDR1 is SQVTM and CDR2 ANQGSEA. CDR3 size: 11 residues. In DNA, the CDR3 is TGCAGCGTTGATCTACAGGGCGAGCAGTACTTC. It specifies CSVDLQGEQYF.

J is TRBJ2-1 and V is TRBV24-1, with a possible D match to TRBD2 (6 bases). There are 17 residues in the CDR3. Trimming took off 4 bases at V and 1 base at J, with 16 bases between the two ends. Germline lookup yields CDR1 KGHDR and CDR2 SFDVKD. The CDR3 bases are TGTGCCACCAGTGAGACACGAGCGGGCTCATCCTACAATGAGCAGTTCTTC. It yields the protein CATSETRAGSSYNEQFF.

Comment on this clonotype: It is likely a read error, because the conserved phenylalanine at the end of the CDR3 is missing. The rearrangement links TRBV6-5 to TRBJ2-7; possible D gene TRBD1, 6 bases. The V gene lost 8 bases and the J gene lost 0 bases, with 17 bases spanning the gap. The CDR3 runs 15 residues. Germline V gives CDR1 MNHEY, CDR2 SVGAGI. The CDR3 region is CASRARQDSSYEQYL. In DNA form, the CDR3 reads TGTGCCAGCCGAGCGCGACAGGATAGCTCCTACGAGCAGTACCTC.

The J gene is TRBJ1-1, the V gene TRBV29-1; 9 positions agree with TRBD1. V dropped 6 bases and J dropped 5; count of bases not matched to a gene: 4. Germline assignment: CDR1 SQVTM and CDR2 ANQGSEA. The length of the CDR3 is 12 residues. The CDR3 spells CSVQDRGTEAFF. In DNA, the CDR3 is TGCAGCGTCCAGGACAGGGGTACTGAAGCTTTCTTT.

The V gene is TRBV7-2, the J gene TRBJ1-5; no definite D call. The CDR3 consists of 13 residues. Trimming pared 2 bases from V and 4 bases from J, leaving 6 bases between. CDR1 and CDR2 from the germline V gene are SGHTA and FQGNSA. The CDR3 protein is CASSLPGNQPQHF. DNA of the CDR3: TGTGCCAGCAGCTTACCGGGGAATCAGCCCCAGCATTTT.

The CDR3 DNA follows: TGTGCCAGCAGTCAGCTAGCGGGAGCCTTCGGAGAGCAGTACTTC. Amino acid sequence: CASSQLAGAFGEQYF. The V gene is TRBV6-2 or TRBV6-3, the J gene TRBJ2-5; 10 bases map to TRBD2. The CDR3 has 15 residues. The germline gives CDR1 MNHEY, CDR2 SVGEGT. J gave up 11 bases and V 5 bases, and 14 bases lay outside the gene matches.

This clonotype was detected only a few times. This chain uses TRBV6-2 or TRBV6-3 with TRBJ2-6; D ambiguous. Per germline, CDR1 MNHEY and CDR2 SVGEGT. This CDR3 spans 13 amino acids. Deletions cut 6 bases from V and 2 bases from J, with 5 bases between. CDR3 in DNA: TGTGCCAGCAGAATAACTGGGGCCAACGTCCTGACTTTC. Protein: CASRITGANVLTF.

J is TRBJ1-3 and V is TRBV12-3 or TRBV12-4; a possible D gene is TRBD1 (6 bases). CDR3 length: 16 amino acids. Trimming shortened V by 3 bases and J by 0 bases, and 12 bases separated the two germline ends. Here the CDR3 reads CASSFRGGYSGNTIYF. The CDR3 DNA is TGTGCCAGCAGTTTTAGGGGGGGCTACTCTGGAAACACCATATATTTT.

The chain recombines TRBV28 with TRBJ1-5; D unclear. V was clipped by 3 bases and J by 7 bases, with 10 bases between them. The CDR3 is 13 residues long. The germline V gene encodes CDR1 MDHEN and CDR2 SYDVKM. The CDR3 DNA is TGTGCCAGCAGTTTTCGACGTGGGCAGCCCCAGCATTTT. It encodes CASSFRRGQPQHF.

This rearrangement joins TRBV5-1 to TRBJ1-5; D is unclear. Germline V gene data show CDR1 as SGHRS and CDR2 as YFSETQ. V was shortened by 1 base and J by 6 bases, with 11 bases between the two germline ends. The CDR3 sequence is 14 residues long. The CDR3 nucleotides are TGCGCCAGCAGCTTGTTAGGGCTGGGTCAGCCCCAGCATTTT. As protein: CASSLLGLGQPQHF.

This clonotype was found a few times. The chain uses TRBV29-1 and TRBJ1-2; no reliable D call. The CDR3 runs 11 residues. Germline lookup yields CDR1 SQVTM and CDR2 ANQGSEA. Deletions cut 8 bases from V and 4 bases from J, with 11 bases between. DNA for the CDR3: TGCAGCCTCAGAGACGGCTATGGCTACACCTTC. Its translation is CSLRDGYGYTF.

This clonotype was recorded once. The genes are TRBV4-1 and TRBJ1-5; 9 bases agree with TRBD1. The CDR3 totals 16 residues. Germline assignment: CDR1 MGHRA and CDR2 YSYEKL. The J segment lost 1 base and the V segment lost 0 bases, leaving 1 base of the junction unmatched. CDR3 sequence (DNA): TGCGCCAGCAGCCAAGATGGGACAGGGAGCAATCAGCCCCAGCATTTT. Protein: CASSQDGTGSNQPQHF.

J is TRBJ2-1 and V is TRBV4-3; 9 bases are a match to TRBD2. V shed 2 bases, J shed 4 bases, and the junction held 9 bases outside the gene matches. The CDR3 totals 17 residues. CDR1 is LGHNA and CDR2 is YSLEER in the germline V gene. The CDR3 loop reads CASSQPRLAGRYNEQFF. CDR3 nucleotide sequence: TGCGCCAGCAGCCAACCCAGGCTAGCGGGAAGGTACAATGAGCAGTTCTTC.

The chain is built from TRBV6-2 or TRBV6-3 and TRBJ2-1; D might be TRBD1 (6 bases). The CDR3 spans 14 residues. Germline V lookup: CDR1 MNHEY, CDR2 SVGEGT. V was clipped by 5 bases and J by 7 bases, with 15 bases between them. CDR3 region: CASSTSQGKNEQFF. The DNA for the CDR3 is TGTGCCAGCAGTACATCACAGGGTAAAAATGAGCAGTTCTTC.

This clonotype was counted a few times. J is TRBJ2-7 and V is TRBV7-2; perhaps TRBD2 as D (6 bases). The V end was cut by 5 bases, the J end by 2 bases, with 16 bases between. The CDR3 is 15 amino acids. Germline V gene data show CDR1 as SGHTA and CDR2 as FQGNSA. The CDR3 DNA reads as TGTGCCAGCAGCCCTATGAGCGGGCCCACCTACGAGCAGTACTTC. It is translated as CASSPMSGPTYEQYF. The full variable domain, with the rest looked up from reference TRBV7-2 and TRBJ2-7, is GAGVSQSPSNKVTEKGKDVELRCDPISGHTALYWYRQSLGQGLEFLIYFQGNSAPDKSGLPSDRFSAERTGGSVSTLTIQRTQQEDSAVYLCASSPMSGPTYEQYFGPGTRLTVT.

The rearrangement links TRBV20-1 to TRBJ2-3; 8 bases match TRBD2. The CDR3 runs 17 residues. V was clipped by 0 bases and J by 5 bases; unmatched bases: 13. CDR1 DFQATT and CDR2 SNEGSKA come from the germline V gene (reference sequence). The CDR3 is CSAREAIGRAEGDTQYF. CDR3 nucleotides: TGCAGTGCTAGAGAGGCGATCGGGAGGGCCGAGGGAGATACGCAGTATTTT.

Written as DNA, the CDR3 is TGTGCCAGCAGTTATAGCGGAGGGTACTCTGGGGCCAACGTCCTGACTTTC. This translates into CASSYSGGYSGANVLTF. The chain uses TRBV27 and TRBJ2-6; D perhaps matches TRBD2 (6 bases). Germline loops: CDR1 MNHEY, CDR2 SMNVEV (reference sequence). The V gene lost 4 bases and the J gene lost 0 bases, with 13 bases spanning the gap. This CDR3 has 17 amino acids.

The chain couples TRBV12-3 or TRBV12-4 to TRBJ1-2; 7 bases match TRBD1. Trimming took 5 bases from V and 1 from J; bases not matched to a gene: 7. The CDR3 length is 15 residues. CDR3 amino acids: CASSPRQGGNYGYTF. DNA of the CDR3: TGTGCCAGCAGTCCCAGACAGGGAGGTAACTATGGCTACACCTTC.

The chain joins TRBV6-2 or TRBV6-3 to TRBJ2-7, with 8 bases aligning to TRBD1. CDR3 length: 15 residues. CDR1 and CDR2 from the germline V gene are MNHEY and SVGEGT. After removal of 5 bases from V and 2 bases from J, the junction contained 8 bases not matched to a gene. As DNA, the CDR3 is TGTGCCAGCAGTAAACTGACAGGGGCAGCCTACGAGCAGTACTTC. It codes for CASSKLTGAAYEQYF.

To note about this clonotype: One base away lies a much larger clone, so this may be a sequencing read error. This rearrangement joins TRBV2 to TRBJ2-3; TRBD2 might be the D (5 bases). Trimming stripped 5 bases from V and 4 bases from J, with 19 bases between. The CDR3 consists of 16 residues. The germline gives CDR1 SNHLY, CDR2 FYNNEI. CDR3: CASSPTLVGSPDTQYF. CDR3 in DNA: TGTGCCAGCAGTCCCACACTAGTGGGATCCCCAGATACGCAGTATTTT.

The genes are TRBV7-2 and TRBJ1-6; 7 bases agree with TRBD1. The V segment lost 5 bases and the J segment 3 bases; nucleotides outside the gene matches: 7. Germline values: CDR1 SGHTA, CDR2 FQGNSA. The CDR3 contains 16 residues. CDR3 loop: CASSARQGSYNSPLHF. DNA for the CDR3: TGTGCCAGCAGCGCCAGACAGGGAAGCTATAATTCACCCCTCCACTTT.

The rearrangement joins TRBV6-2 or TRBV6-3 to TRBJ2-5; unclear D gene. The CDR3 consists of 16 residues. CDR1 MNHEY and CDR2 SVGEGT come from the germline V gene. Trimming took 0 bases from V and 2 from J, leaving 13 bases between them. The CDR3 loop is CASSYSYPVEQETQYF. CDR3 coding DNA: TGTGCCAGCAGTTACTCGTACCCGGTGGAGCAAGAGACCCAGTACTTC.

The V gene is TRBV14, the J gene TRBJ1-4; D perhaps matches TRBD1 (5 bases). V was cut by 0 bases and J by 10 bases, with 12 bases left in between. This CDR3 is built from 14 residues. The germline gives CDR1 SGHDN, CDR2 FVKESK. In DNA form, the CDR3 reads TGTGCCAGCAGCCAAGAACTCAGGAGGGGAAAACTGTTTTTT. Its protein is CASSQELRRGKLFF.

This clonotype came up a few times. This sequence joins TRBV11-2 and TRBJ1-2, with D unclear. Trimming removed 5 bases from V and 7 bases from J, with 11 bases in between. Germline CDR1 and CDR2: SGHAT and FQNNGV. The CDR3 is 12 amino acids. The chain's CDR3 is CASSNQEFGYTF. The CDR3 bases are TGTGCCAGCAGCAACCAAGAGTTTGGCTACACCTTC.

V gene TRBV7-2 combines with J gene TRBJ2-2; no definite D call. The CDR3 consists of 12 residues. Germline CDR1 SGHTA, CDR2 FQGNSA. Deletions cut 10 bases from V and 5 bases from J, with 11 bases between. The CDR3 sequence is CANDLETGELFF. Written as DNA, the CDR3 is TGTGCCAACGACCTGGAGACCGGGGAGCTGTTTTTT. The variable domain in full, completed from reference TRBV7-2 and TRBJ2-2, reads GAGVSQSPSNKVTEKGKDVELRCDPISGHTALYWYRQSLGQGLEFLIYFQGNSAPDKSGLPSDRFSAERTGGSVSTLTIQRTQQEDSAVYLCANDLETGELFFGEGSRLTVL.

This clonotype occurred once. The CDR3 region has the DNA TGTGCCAGTAGTATGGGACAGGGGGCGATGGGGACCCAGTACTTC. Translating gives CASSMGQGAMGTQYF. V usage is TRBV19 and J usage is TRBJ2-5; 12 bases map to TRBD1. The CDR3 length is 15 residues. Trimming removed 3 bases from V and 7 bases from J; junction bases left unmatched: 6. Germline lookup yields CDR1 LNHDA and CDR2 SQIVND (reference sequence).

The chain links TRBV29-1 to TRBJ2-1; 9 bases are a match to TRBD2. The CDR3 length is 12 residues. The germline V gene encodes CDR1 SQVTM and CDR2 ANQGSEA. V shed 4 bases and J 8 bases; nucleotides not matched to a gene: 3. CDR3 residues: CSVGGRADEQFF. CDR3 nucleotide sequence: TGCAGCGTTGGCGGGAGGGCCGATGAGCAGTTCTTC.

In its sample, this clonotype was seen a few times. Since a much larger clone is just one base distant, this may be a read error. The chain has TRBV4-1 and TRBJ2-7, with 10 bases that match TRBD1. Germline lookup yields CDR1 MGHRA and CDR2 YSYEKL. The V segment lost 2 bases and the J segment 7 bases; nucleotides outside the gene matches: 17. The CDR3 has 18 amino acids. CDR3 DNA: TGCGCCAGCAGCCAACAATACCGGGACAGGGGATTTTACGATGAGCAGTACTTC. Translation gives CASSQQYRDRGFYDEQYF.